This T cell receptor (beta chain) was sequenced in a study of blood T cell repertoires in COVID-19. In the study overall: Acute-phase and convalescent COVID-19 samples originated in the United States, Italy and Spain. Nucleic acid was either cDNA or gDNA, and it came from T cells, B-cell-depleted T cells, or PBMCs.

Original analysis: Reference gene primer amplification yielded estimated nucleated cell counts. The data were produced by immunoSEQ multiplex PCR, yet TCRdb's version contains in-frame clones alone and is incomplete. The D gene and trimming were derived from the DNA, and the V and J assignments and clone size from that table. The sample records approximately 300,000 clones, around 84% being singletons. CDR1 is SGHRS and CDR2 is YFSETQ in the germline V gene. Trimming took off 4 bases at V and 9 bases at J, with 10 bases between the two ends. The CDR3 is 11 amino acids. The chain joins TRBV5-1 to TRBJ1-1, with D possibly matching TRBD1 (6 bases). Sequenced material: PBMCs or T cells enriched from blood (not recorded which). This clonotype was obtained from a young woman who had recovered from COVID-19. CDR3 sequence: CASSLGGQAFF. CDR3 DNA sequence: TGCGCCAGCAGCCTCGGGGGGCAAGCTTTCTTT.